This record concerns one TCR beta chain sequence. The V gene's germline CDR1 is KGHSH and CDR2 LQKENI. V was pared by 4 bases and J by 6 bases, with 15 bases between. CDR3 length: 15 amino acids. The data stem from a study of preoperative IRX-2 immunotherapy in early breast cancer. Repertoires were generated with immunoSEQ multiplex PCR, while TCRdb's copy carries only in-frame clones and drops some. Seen here are some 35,000 clones, around 82% observed once, and the top ten hold approximately 1.5%. This sample's treatment: preoperative locoregional IRX-2 cytokine immunotherapy. This phase Ib study tested locoregional IRX-2 cytokine immunotherapy given before surgery.

The clonotype was recovered from a human donor with breast cancer. The chain links TRBV18 to TRBJ1-4; D uncertain. The sample consisted of lymph node tissue, taken after IRX-2 immunotherapy. The CDR3: CASSLNIGSDEKLFF. As DNA, the CDR3 is TGTGCCAGCTCACTTAACATCGGGAGTGATGAAAAACTGTTTTTT.